This entry is about one TCR beta chain. Its antigen is currently unknown. Some clones are missing from TCRdb's copy, which holds only in-frame ones; the method was immunoSEQ multiplex PCR. The profile covers just under 75,000 clones, with more than 80% appearing a single time and approximately 0.5% taken by the ten largest. The data are from a study of OX40 agonist ivuxolimab in advanced cancers. Findings of the study overall: In the 0.1 to 3.0 mg/kg range, CD4+ and CD8+ blood T cells had expanded clonally by week 6.

Germline V lookup: CDR1 MNHEY, CDR2 SMNVEV (reference sequence). After removal of 4 bases from V and 4 bases from J, the junction contained 8 bases not matched to a gene. This CDR3 spans 15 amino acids. The specimen was CD4+ or CD8+ T cells sorted from blood, collected in a trial of the OX40 agonist ivuxolimab. The source is an adult with an advanced solid tumor such as melanoma, head and neck, liver or kidney cancer. V gene TRBV27 combines with J gene TRBJ2-5; 8 nucleotides agree with TRBD1. The CDR3 sequence is CASSSSLQGGETQYF. The CDR3 region has the DNA TGTGCCAGCAGTTCCTCCTTACAGGGGGGAGAGACCCAGTACTTC.